Shown below are 25 T cell receptor beta chains from a single sample sequenced in a study of OX40 agonist ivuxolimab in advanced cancers. Clones were sequenced by immunoSEQ multiplex PCR, and TCRdb holds only the in-frame ones, with some missing. Of about 75,000 clones listed, approximately 84% are singletons. Here the sequenced sample was CD4+ or CD8+ T cells sorted from blood, taken in a trial of the OX40 agonist ivuxolimab. The receptors were gathered from an adult with an advanced solid tumor such as melanoma, head and neck, liver or kidney cancer.

This chain links TRBV29-1 with TRBJ2-3, with TRBD2 identical over 7 bases. The J segment lost 0 bases and the V segment lost 5 bases, leaving 17 bases of the junction unmatched. The CDR3 totals 18 residues. Germline V gives CDR1 SQVTM, CDR2 ANQGSEA. CDR3: CSVRDQRDHLTSTDTQYF. In nucleotides, the CDR3 is TGCAGCGTTCGGGACCAGCGGGACCACCTCACTAGCACAGATACGCAGTATTTT.

V and J are TRBV11-2 and TRBJ2-5; TRBD2 might be the D (5 bases). V was trimmed by 5 bases and J by 2 bases, leaving 15 bases between them. The length of the CDR3 is 15 residues. Germline CDR1 reads SGHAT; CDR2 reads FQNNGV. This chain's CDR3 is CASSPYGVFQETQYF. The CDR3 nucleotides read TGTGCCAGCAGCCCCTACGGGGTTTTTCAAGAGACCCAGTACTTC.

The genes are TRBV7-9 and TRBJ2-2; TRBD2 agrees at 7 bases. The V segment lost 7 bases and the J segment 2 bases; nucleotides outside the gene matches: 4. This CDR3 spans 14 amino acids. CDR1 is SEHNR and CDR2 is FQNEAQ in the germline V gene (reference sequence). DNA for the CDR3: TGTGCCAGCATCCTGACTAGCAACACCGGGGAGCTGTTTTTT. Its protein is CASILTSNTGELFF.

This chain joins TRBV10-3 and TRBJ2-7, with 8 bases that match TRBD1. CDR3 length equals 14 residues. The V segment lost 6 bases and the J segment 3 bases; nucleotides outside the gene matches: 7. The V gene's germline CDR1 is ENHRY and CDR2 SYGVKD. CDR3 in amino acids: CAIRRQGSYYEQYF. The CDR3 DNA is TGTGCCATCAGGAGACAGGGGTCCTACTACGAGCAGTACTTC.

The CDR3 reads CASSVMTSGIPSSYNEQFF. The CDR3 nucleotides read TGTGCCAGCAGTGTGATGACTAGCGGGATCCCCAGCTCCTACAATGAGCAGTTCTTC. The chain joins TRBV6-1 to TRBJ2-1; 11 positions agree with TRBD2. The CDR3 sequence is 19 residues long. Trimming removed 4 bases from V and 0 bases from J; junction bases left unmatched: 11. Germline CDR1 MNHNS, CDR2 SASEGT.

This chain joins TRBV2 and TRBJ2-3, with D tentatively TRBD1 (5 bases). V lost 7 bases and J lost 3, with 11 bases in between. Germline V gene lookup returns CDR1 SNHLY and CDR2 FYNNEI. This CDR3 comprises 13 residues. For the CDR3, the DNA is TGTGCCAGCAAGGGCCCAGGGACAGATACGCAGTATTTT. Its translation is CASKGPGTDTQYF.

The genes are TRBV5-6 and TRBJ1-6, with D unresolved. V was clipped by 4 bases and J by 8 bases, with 13 bases between them. CDR1 is SGHDT and CDR2 is YYEEEE in the germline V gene. This CDR3 has 14 amino acids. The chain's CDR3 is CASSPTDGDSPLHF. The CDR3 DNA sequence: TGTGCCAGCAGCCCCACGGATGGGGATTCACCCCTCCACTTT.

The V call is TRBV7-2, the J call TRBJ2-7; D possibly corresponds to TRBD2 (5 bases). Germline V gene data show CDR1 as SGHTA and CDR2 as FQGNSA. Trimming stripped 2 bases from V and 2 bases from J, with 13 bases between. The CDR3 is 15 amino acids. CDR3 region: CASSLFRGVAYEQYF. Written as DNA, the CDR3 is TGTGCCAGCAGCTTATTCCGGGGAGTTGCCTACGAGCAGTACTTC.

The chain employs TRBV6-5 and TRBJ2-5; TRBD1 matches 7 bases. V shed 6 bases and J 5 bases; nucleotides not matched to a gene: 9. Germline CDR1 MNHEY, CDR2 SVGAGI. CDR3 length: 14 residues. CDR3 loop: CASRQTGSGETQYF. The CDR3 DNA sequence: TGTGCCAGCAGACAGACAGGGTCGGGGGAGACCCAGTACTTC.

J is TRBJ1-1 and V is TRBV5-4; D might be TRBD1 (6 bases). The CDR3 contains 15 residues. Germline loops: CDR1 SGHNT, CDR2 YYREEE (reference sequence). The V gene lost 5 bases and the J gene lost 1 base, with 15 bases spanning the gap. The DNA for the CDR3 is TGTGCCAGCAGGGATCGAGGGGGGACGAACACTGAAGCTTTCTTT. Its protein product is CASRDRGGTNTEAFF. Full variable domain (rest looked up from reference TRBV5-4 and TRBJ1-1): ETGVTQSPTHLIKTRGQQVTLRCSSQSGHNTVSWYQQALGQGPQFIFQYYREEENGRGNFPPRFSGLQFPNYSSELNVNALELDDSALYLCASRDRGGTNTEAFFGQGTRLTVV.

V usage is TRBV7-9 and J usage is TRBJ2-3; tentative D call: TRBD2 (5 bases). The germline V and J ends were trimmed by 2 bases and 3 bases, with 9 bases remaining between them. The CDR3 length is 14 residues. Per the germline V gene, CDR1 is SEHNR and CDR2 is FQNEAQ (reference sequence). The DNA for the CDR3 is TGTGCCAGCAGCTTATTTGGGAGTACAGATACGCAGTATTTT. Protein: CASSLFGSTDTQYF.

V is TRBV29-1 and J is TRBJ1-1, with D tentatively TRBD1 (6 bases). The CDR3 runs to 14 residues. Germline V CDR1 and CDR2: SQVTM, ANQGSEA. Trimming removed 6 bases at V and 3 bases at J, with 17 bases between. CDR3 bases: TGCAGCGTCGATCAGGGGAGGATAGACACTGAAGCTTTCTTT. Protein sequence: CSVDQGRIDTEAFF.

The gene calls are TRBV11-2 and TRBJ2-3; a possible D gene is TRBD1 (5 bases). Germline V gene lookup returns CDR1 SGHAT and CDR2 FQNNGV. Trimming stripped 4 bases from V and 8 bases from J, with 10 bases between. The CDR3 is 12 amino acids. Written as DNA, the CDR3 is TGTGCCAGCAGCTATGGGGCTTTTACGCAGTATTTT. The encoded protein is CASSYGAFTQYF.

This clone appeared a single time. J is TRBJ2-3 and V is TRBV19; 7 bases match TRBD2. V was clipped by 6 bases and J by 2 bases; unmatched bases: 8. Germline V lookup: CDR1 LNHDA, CDR2 SQIVND (reference sequence). The CDR3 is 15 residues long. As DNA, the CDR3 is TGTGCCAGTAGATCCCCGGGACTACCCACAGATACGCAGTATTTT. This translates into CASRSPGLPTDTQYF.

V and J are TRBV29-1 and TRBJ2-5, with TRBD2 as a possible D gene (5 bases). The DNA end is more similar to TRBJ2-7, so the J call may be wrong. Germline assignment: CDR1 SQVTM and CDR2 ANQGSEA. CDR3 length equals 14 residues. The CDR3 protein is CSVEDLGGSYEQYF. The CDR3 nucleotides read TGCAGCGTTGAAGATCTTGGAGGCTCCTACGAGCAGTACTTC.

This chain uses TRBV5-3 with TRBJ1-5; perhaps TRBD1 as D (5 bases). TRBV5-3 is identified as an open reading frame with a role that is uncertain. V gave up 0 bases and J gave up 4 bases, with 8 bases separating them. The CDR3 is 14 amino acids. The CDR3 DNA reads as TGTGCCAGAAGCTTGGAGGGGAAAAATCAGCCCCAGCATTTT. Translation gives CARSLEGKNQPQHF.

The gene calls are TRBV5-4 and TRBJ2-2, with D unclear. Deletions cut 0 bases from V and 4 bases from J, with 4 bases between. The CDR3 is 13 amino acids. Germline V lookup: CDR1 SGHNT, CDR2 YYREEE (reference sequence). The CDR3 nucleotides are TGTGCCAGCAGCTTGGAAAGCACCGGGGAGCTGTTTTTT. This translates into CASSLESTGELFF. Full variable domain (rest looked up from reference TRBV5-4 and TRBJ2-2): ETGVTQSPTHLIKTRGQQVTLRCSSQSGHNTVSWYQQALGQGPQFIFQYYREEENGRGNFPPRFSGLQFPNYSSELNVNALELDDSALYLCASSLESTGELFFGEGSRLTVL.

The chain couples TRBV21-1 to TRBJ2-1. TRBV21-1 represents a pseudogene. This CDR3 spans 15 amino acids. CDR3 sequence reads: CASSKGCGSYNEQFF. The DNA of the CDR3 is TGTGCCAGCAGCAAGGGGTGTGGCTCCTACAATGAGCAGTTCTTC.

This clone occurred once. The chain is built from TRBV14 and TRBJ2-7, with D unresolved. Deletions cut 4 bases from V and 5 bases from J, with 15 bases between. CDR3 size: 14 residues. In germline, CDR1 is SGHDN, CDR2 FVKESK. CDR3 residues: CASSLSLPTDEQYF. In nucleotides, the CDR3 is TGTGCCAGCAGCCTCTCACTTCCTACGGACGAGCAGTACTTC.

The chain uses TRBV7-2 and TRBJ2-3; 11 bases align to TRBD2. The J segment lost 3 bases and the V segment lost 1 base, leaving 3 bases of the junction unmatched. The CDR3 has 16 amino acids. Germline loops: CDR1 SGHTA, CDR2 FQGNSA. CDR3 coding DNA: TGTGCCAGCAGCTTAGATCCTAGCGGGAGGACAGATACGCAGTATTTT. It translates to CASSLDPSGRTDTQYF. The full variable domain, in which reference TRBV7-2 and TRBJ2-3 provide the parts outside the CDR3, is GAGVSQSPSNKVTEKGKDVELRCDPISGHTALYWYRQSLGQGLEFLIYFQGNSAPDKSGLPSDRFSAERTGGSVSTLTIQRTQQEDSAVYLCASSLDPSGRTDTQYFGPGTRLTVL.

The genes are TRBV5-1 and TRBJ1-4; no reliable D call. V gave up 1 base and J gave up 4 bases, with 8 bases separating them. Germline-derived CDR1 and CDR2 are SGHRS and YFSETQ. The CDR3 totals 14 residues. The CDR3 sequence is CASSLMPGNEKLFF. As DNA, the CDR3 is TGCGCCAGCAGCTTGATGCCCGGTAATGAAAAACTGTTTTTT.

The CDR3, as DNA: TGTGCCAGCAGCACGAAGCCCGCCCTCAATCAGCCCCAGCATTTT. This encodes CASSTKPALNQPQHF. The chain couples TRBV14 to TRBJ1-5, with D unresolved. This CDR3 comprises 15 residues. Germline CDR1 SGHDN, CDR2 FVKESK. The V and J ends lost 5 bases and 3 bases respectively, with 14 bases between them.

This rearrangement joins TRBV18 to TRBJ1-1; D gene unclear. The ends were cut back, 1 base at V and 1 base at J, with 10 bases in the middle. This CDR3 is built from 15 residues. Germline V gene lookup returns CDR1 KGHSH and CDR2 LQKENI. The CDR3 is CASSPRGASNTEAFF. In nucleotides, the CDR3 is TGTGCCAGCTCACCACGCGGCGCATCGAACACTGAAGCTTTCTTT.

This clone was recorded once. CDR3 region: CATRGLNNEQFF. CDR3 in DNA: TGTGCCACACGGGGACTCAACAATGAGCAGTTCTTC. The chain carries TRBV27 and TRBJ2-1, with D perhaps TRBD2 (6 bases). V was cut by 10 bases and J by 5 bases, with 12 bases left in between. The CDR3 sequence is 12 residues long. Germline V gene lookup returns CDR1 MNHEY and CDR2 SMNVEV (reference sequence).

This chain links TRBV23-1 with TRBJ1-5; no clear D. TRBV23-1 is an ORF, and what it does is uncertain. Trimming took off 8 bases at V and 0 bases at J, with 14 bases between the two ends. The CDR3 has 15 residues. The CDR3 nucleotides read TGCGCCAGCCCCTCTGTCCTCTATAGCAATCAGCCCCAGCATTTT. Residues: CASPSVLYSNQPQHF.